Shown below are 28 T cell receptor beta chains from a single sample sequenced in a study of CD8+ T cells in alopecia areata. Treatment given: oral pan-JAK inhibitor, 5-10 mg twice daily. Isolated RNA was reverse transcribed into cDNA used as the sequencing template. Sequencing used immunoSEQ multiplex PCR; TCRdb keeps in-frame clones, though not all of them. The table includes about 180,000 clones, approximately 50% detected once. Source: CD8+ T cells sorted from blood, taken at approximately week 52, from a patient treated with tofacitinib. The receptors were sampled from a human donor with alopecia areata.

The table lists this clone with a few counts. CDR3 sequence: CASSPPLAGRGEQFF. For the CDR3, the DNA is TGTGCCAGCTCACCACCCTTAGCGGGGCGGGGTGAGCAGTTCTTC. The gene calls are TRBV18 and TRBJ2-1, with TRBD2 identical over 8 bases. After removal of 0 bases from V and 9 bases from J, the junction contained 7 bases not matched to a gene. The length of the CDR3 is 15 residues. Germline CDR1 and CDR2: KGHSH and LQKENI.

The V and J genes are TRBV25-1 and TRBJ2-7; TRBD1 matches 9 bases. Per germline, CDR1 MGHDK and CDR2 SYGVNS. The CDR3 runs 15 residues. V was clipped by 3 bases and J by 3 bases; unmatched bases: 6. The CDR3 DNA is TGTGCCAGCAGTGATGGGACAGGGTATCTCTACGAGCAGTACTTC. It encodes CASSDGTGYLYEQYF.

The chain employs TRBV6-1 and TRBJ1-1; the D gene is possibly TRBD1 (5 bases). The V end lost 2 bases, the J end lost 0 bases, and 19 bases lay between the germline ends. The CDR3 spans 18 residues. Looked up from germline, CDR1 is MNHNS and CDR2 is SASEGT. CDR3 coding DNA: TGTGCCAGCAGTGAATTTGGCAATGTCCAGGGCCTGAACACTGAAGCTTTCTTT. Its protein is CASSEFGNVQGLNTEAFF.

V and J are TRBV4-3 and TRBJ2-3; either TRBD1 or TRBD2 may supply D (5 bases each). Germline assignment: CDR1 LGHNA and CDR2 YSLEER. With 1 base removed from V and 7 bases from J, the gap between germline ends came to 15 bases. This CDR3 spans 15 amino acids. The CDR3 region is CASSQGAGSPNTQYF. CDR3 sequence (DNA): TGCGCCAGCAGCCAAGGGGCAGGGAGCCCAAATACGCAGTATTTT.

The V and J genes are TRBV30 and TRBJ2-7; D ambiguous. The CDR3 has 12 amino acids. Per germline, CDR1 GTSNPN and CDR2 SVGIG (reference sequence). V was clipped by 0 bases and J by 5 bases, with 8 bases between them. The CDR3 DNA is TGTGCCTGGAGTGTAGCAGTCGACGAGCAGTACTTC. It encodes CAWSVAVDEQYF.

This clone was recorded a few times. The gene calls are TRBV29-1 and TRBJ2-5; a weak D match, TRBD1 (6 bases). CDR1 SQVTM and CDR2 ANQGSEA come from the germline V gene. CDR3 length: 11 residues. The CDR3 DNA reads as TGCAGAGCAGGGGTTCAAGAGACCCAGTACTTC. Translated: CRAGVQETQYF.

Here the CDR3 DNA reads TGTGCCAGCAGCTTCGGGGTCGAGCAGTACTTC. It codes for CASSFGVEQYF. The chain employs TRBV11-2 and TRBJ2-7, with D tentatively TRBD2 (5 bases). The V gene's germline CDR1 is SGHAT and CDR2 FQNNGV. Trimming pared 3 bases from V and 6 bases from J, leaving 6 bases between. The CDR3 is made up of 11 amino acids.

The rearrangement uses TRBV5-4 and TRBJ1-1; D uncertain. Germline V gene sequence: CDR1 SGHNT, CDR2 YYREEE (reference sequence). V lost 4 bases and J lost 7, with 17 bases in between. There are 14 residues in the CDR3. The CDR3 sequence: CASSPPYSLGEAFF. The DNA of the CDR3 is TGTGCCAGCAGCCCCCCCTACAGTTTAGGTGAAGCTTTCTTT.

The chain combines TRBV4-3 with TRBJ1-6; D is unclear. The CDR3 is 15 residues long. The V end lost 4 bases, the J end lost 4 bases, and 11 bases lay between the germline ends. Germline values: CDR1 LGHNA, CDR2 YSLEER. Here the CDR3 reads CASSLLTPYNSPLHF. CDR3 coding DNA: TGCGCCAGCAGCCTACTGACACCGTATAATTCACCCCTCCACTTT.

This clone was seen only a few times. V gene TRBV29-1 combines with J gene TRBJ1-5; D perhaps matches TRBD1 (6 bases). Deletions cut 6 bases from V and 0 bases from J, with 9 bases between. The CDR3 spans 13 residues. CDR1 and CDR2 from the germline V gene are SQVTM and ANQGSEA. The CDR3 DNA follows: TGCAGCGTAGGGGACAATAGCAATCAGCCCCAGCATTTT. It is translated as CSVGDNSNQPQHF.

The rearrangement uses TRBV7-9 and TRBJ1-3; D remains ambiguous. Looked up from germline, CDR1 is SEHNR and CDR2 is FQNEAQ (reference sequence). CDR3 size: 16 residues. With 0 bases removed from V and 0 bases from J, the gap between germline ends came to 9 bases. The CDR3 sequence is CASSLAADYSGNTIYF. The CDR3 DNA sequence: TGTGCCAGCAGCTTAGCGGCGGATTACTCTGGAAACACCATATATTTT.

This clone was observed a few times. This chain joins TRBV5-1 and TRBJ1-1; 9 bases map to TRBD1. V lost 8 bases and J lost 3; bases outside the gene matches: 8. Germline V gives CDR1 SGHRS, CDR2 YFSETQ. CDR3 length equals 14 residues. CDR3: CASRDRAGDTEAFF. For the CDR3, the DNA is TGCGCCAGTAGGGACAGGGCGGGCGACACTGAAGCTTTCTTT.

The gene calls are TRBV6-5 and TRBJ1-1; 7 bases agree with TRBD1. The CDR3 is made up of 14 amino acids. V dropped 1 base and J dropped 5; count of bases not matched to a gene: 4. From germline, CDR1 is MNHEY and CDR2 SVGAGI. The CDR3 sequence: CASSYYRGKTEAFF. As DNA, the CDR3 is TGTGCCAGCAGTTACTACAGGGGCAAAACTGAAGCTTTCTTT.

CDR3 DNA sequence: TGTGCCAGCAGCCCCCGGACTAGTAGCTTCAATGAGCAGTTCTTC. Amino acids: CASSPRTSSFNEQFF. V is TRBV5-4 and J is TRBJ2-1; 7 bases align to TRBD2. V dropped 4 bases and J dropped 6; count of bases not matched to a gene: 10. Germline lookup yields CDR1 SGHNT and CDR2 YYREEE (reference sequence). This CDR3 region has 15 residues.

The chain employs TRBV5-6 and TRBJ2-2; D perhaps matches TRBD1 (5 bases). This CDR3 is built from 15 residues. Germline V gene sequence: CDR1 SGHDT, CDR2 YYEEEE. V was shortened by 3 bases and J by 0 bases, with 9 bases between the two germline ends. The CDR3 loop reads CASSSRAANTGELFF. Here the CDR3 DNA reads TGTGCCAGCAGCTCCAGGGCGGCGAACACCGGGGAGCTGTTTTTT.

This sequence joins TRBV12-5 and TRBJ2-3; D might be TRBD1 (5 bases). V was clipped by 5 bases and J by 5 bases, with 11 bases between them. Germline V gives CDR1 LGHNT, CDR2 FRNRAP. This CDR3 has 13 residues. Here the CDR3 reads CASGPDRIDTQYF. The CDR3 coding sequence is TGTGCTAGTGGTCCAGACAGAATAGATACGCAGTATTTT.

The count of this clone is one. The rearrangement uses TRBV30 and TRBJ2-1; weak D call: TRBD1 (6 bases). Germline V gives CDR1 GTSNPN, CDR2 SVGIG (reference sequence). Trimming took 6 bases from V and 4 from J, leaving 19 bases between them. CDR3 size: 15 residues. CDR3 bases: TGTGCCTGTCAAATCGGGACAAGATTATACAATGAGCAGTTCTTC. Residues: CACQIGTRLYNEQFF.

This clone has just a few counts. This chain connects TRBV29-1 to TRBJ1-1; D not certain. V was cut by 7 bases and J by 6 bases, with 12 bases left in between. The V gene's germline CDR1 is SQVTM and CDR2 ANQGSEA. The CDR3 is made up of 11 amino acids. The CDR3 nucleotides read TGCAGCGGTGGTGGGAGGGCTGAAGCTTTCTTT. This encodes CSGGGRAEAFF.

This clone has a handful of counts. The CDR3 coding sequence is TGTGCCAGCAGCGTAGCGTGGGACACTGAAGCTTTCTTT. Translated: CASSVAWDTEAFF. V is TRBV9 and J is TRBJ1-1, with D unresolved. The CDR3 runs 13 residues. From germline, CDR1 is SGDLS and CDR2 YYNGEE. Trimming removed 0 bases at V and 3 bases at J, with 6 bases between.

Written as DNA, the CDR3 is TGTGCCAGCAGTTTCGGACTCGCCGGGGAGCTGTTTTTT. It codes for CASSFGLAGELFF. The gene calls are TRBV27 and TRBJ2-2; TRBD2 is a possible D gene (5 bases). The V end lost 3 bases, the J end lost 6 bases, and 8 bases lay between the germline ends. Germline-derived CDR1 and CDR2 are MNHEY and SMNVEV (reference sequence). The CDR3 spans 13 residues.

This clone was counted a few times. The V and J genes are TRBV13 and TRBJ1-6, with a weak D call TRBD1 (5 bases). Germline CDR1 PRHDT, CDR2 FYEKMQ (reference sequence). The CDR3 has 16 amino acids. The V end was cut by 4 bases, the J end by 12 bases, with 22 bases between. CDR3 protein: CASSSGPGEIVGPLHF. CDR3 DNA: TGTGCCAGCAGCTCCGGACCGGGGGAGATAGTGGGACCCCTCCACTTT.

This clone was detected a few times. V usage is TRBV7-6 and J usage is TRBJ2-2, with D uncertain. Trimming removed 6 bases from V and 0 bases from J, with 11 bases in between. The CDR3 is 15 amino acids. Per germline, CDR1 SGHVS and CDR2 FNYEAQ. The CDR3 bases are TGTGCCAGCAGACCCGGACGTACGAACACCGGGGAGCTGTTTTTT. Translated, it gives CASRPGRTNTGELFF.

The chain links TRBV14 to TRBJ1-2; D not resolved. The CDR3 consists of 12 residues. In germline, CDR1 is SGHDN, CDR2 FVKESK. V dropped 1 base and J dropped 5 bases, with 5 bases sitting between them. CDR3 coding DNA: TGTGCCAGCAGCCAAGTGGGATATGGCTACACCTTC. Translated: CASSQVGYGYTF.

This rearrangement joins TRBV2 to TRBJ1-2; the match to TRBD1 covers 9 bases. The germline V gene has CDR1 SNHLY and CDR2 FYNNEI. The CDR3 covers 12 residues. Losses at the gene ends were 6 bases for V and 7 bases for J; bases not matched to a gene: 3. The CDR3 sequence is CASRGTGSGYTF. The CDR3 bases are TGTGCCAGCAGGGGGACAGGGAGTGGCTACACCTTC.

The rearrangement links TRBV6-1 to TRBJ2-7; no firm D call. Germline V gives CDR1 MNHNS, CDR2 SASEGT. The CDR3 runs 14 residues. V dropped 5 bases and J dropped 3 bases, with 14 bases sitting between them. The DNA of the CDR3 is TGTGCCAGCAGTCCTTGGGGATTGAACTACGAGCAGTACTTC. Its protein product is CASSPWGLNYEQYF.

This clone was detected a few times. The chain joins TRBV2 to TRBJ1-5; the match to TRBD1 covers 7 bases. Germline V CDR1 and CDR2: SNHLY, FYNNEI. This CDR3 has 15 residues. V trimming: 1 base; J trimming: 5 bases; junction bases outside the gene matches: 5. CDR3 coding DNA: TGTGCCAGCAGTGAAGGGGGACAGTACTATCAGCCCCAGCATTTT. Translating gives CASSEGGQYYQPQHF.

The chain uses TRBV7-9 and TRBJ2-1, with a weak D call TRBD1 (5 bases). The germline CDR1 and CDR2 sequences are SEHNR and FQNEAQ (reference sequence). There are 11 residues in the CDR3. Trimming took off 5 bases at V and 13 bases at J, with 12 bases between the two ends. CDR3 residues: CASSPRVAQFF. In nucleotides, the CDR3 is TGTGCCAGCAGCCCCAGGGTTGCCCAGTTCTTC. Combining the CDR3 with reference TRBV7-9 and TRBJ2-1 gives the whole variable domain DTGVSQNPRHKITKRGQNVTFRCDPISEHNRLYWYRQTLGQGPEFLTYFQNEAQLEKSRLLSDRFSAERPKGSFSTLEIQRTEQGDSAMYLCASSPRVAQFFGPGTRLTVL.

As concerns this clone: The same CDR3 is also encoded by other DNA sequences in this sample. As DNA, the CDR3 is TGTGCCAGCAGCCTTGGACTAGCGGTCTACGAGCAGTACTTC. This gives the protein CASSLGLAVYEQYF. This rearrangement joins TRBV5-6 to TRBJ2-7; 10 nucleotides line up with TRBD2. The germline V gene has CDR1 SGHDT and CDR2 YYEEEE. The CDR3 is 14 amino acids. The ends lost 4 bases at V and 3 bases at J; junction bases unmatched: 4.